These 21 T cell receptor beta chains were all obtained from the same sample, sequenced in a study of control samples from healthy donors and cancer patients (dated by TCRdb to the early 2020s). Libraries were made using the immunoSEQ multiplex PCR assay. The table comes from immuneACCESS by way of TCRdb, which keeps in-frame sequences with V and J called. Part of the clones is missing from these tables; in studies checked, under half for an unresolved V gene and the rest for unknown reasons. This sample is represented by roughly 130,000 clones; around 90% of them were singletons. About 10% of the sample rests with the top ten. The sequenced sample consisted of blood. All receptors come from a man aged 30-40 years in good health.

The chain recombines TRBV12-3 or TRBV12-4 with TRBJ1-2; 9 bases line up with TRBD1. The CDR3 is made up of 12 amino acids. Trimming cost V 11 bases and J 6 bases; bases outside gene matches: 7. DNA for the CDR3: TGTGCCTCTTCAACAGGGGGCGATGGCTACACCTTC. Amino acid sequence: CASSTGGDGYTF.

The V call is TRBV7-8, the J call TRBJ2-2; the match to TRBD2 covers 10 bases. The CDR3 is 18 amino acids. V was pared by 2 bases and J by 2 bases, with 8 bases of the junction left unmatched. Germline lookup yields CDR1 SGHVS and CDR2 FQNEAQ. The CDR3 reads CASSLRSGLATNTGELFF. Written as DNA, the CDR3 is TGTGCCAGCAGCTTAAGGTCGGGACTAGCGACAAACACCGGGGAGCTGTTTTTT.

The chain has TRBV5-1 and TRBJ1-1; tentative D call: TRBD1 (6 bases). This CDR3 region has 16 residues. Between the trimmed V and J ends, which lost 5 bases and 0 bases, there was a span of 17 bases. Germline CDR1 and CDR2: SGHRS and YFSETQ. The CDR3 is CASRLGPQGMNTEAFF. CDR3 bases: TGCGCCAGCAGACTGGGGCCCCAGGGGATGAACACTGAAGCTTTCTTT.

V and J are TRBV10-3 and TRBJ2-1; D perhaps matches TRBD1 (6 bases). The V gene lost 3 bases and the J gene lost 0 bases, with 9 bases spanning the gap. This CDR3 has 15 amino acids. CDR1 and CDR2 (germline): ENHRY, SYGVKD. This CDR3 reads CAISEQGRSYNEQFF. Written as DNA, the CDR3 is TGTGCCATCAGTGAACAGGGTCGCTCCTACAATGAGCAGTTCTTC.

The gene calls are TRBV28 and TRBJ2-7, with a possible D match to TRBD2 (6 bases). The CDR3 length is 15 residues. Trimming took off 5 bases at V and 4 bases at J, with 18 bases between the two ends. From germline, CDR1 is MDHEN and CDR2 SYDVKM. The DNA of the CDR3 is TGTGCCAGCAGTCCCCCCCCTGGACTACCTTACGAGCAGTACTTC. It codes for CASSPPPGLPYEQYF. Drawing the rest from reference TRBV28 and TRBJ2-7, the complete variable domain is DVKVTQSSRYLVKRTGEKVFLECVQDMDHENMFWYRQDPGLGLRLIYFSYDVKMKEKGDIPEGYSVSREKKERFSLILESASTNQTSMYLCASSPPPGLPYEQYFGPGTRLTVT.

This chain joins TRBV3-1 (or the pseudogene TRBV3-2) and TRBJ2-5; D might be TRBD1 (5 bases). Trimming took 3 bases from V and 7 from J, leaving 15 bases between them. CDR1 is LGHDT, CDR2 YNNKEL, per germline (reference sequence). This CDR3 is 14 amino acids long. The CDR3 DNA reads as TGTGCCAGCAGCCACCTTTCGACAGCTCTGACCCAGTACTTC. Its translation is CASSHLSTALTQYF.

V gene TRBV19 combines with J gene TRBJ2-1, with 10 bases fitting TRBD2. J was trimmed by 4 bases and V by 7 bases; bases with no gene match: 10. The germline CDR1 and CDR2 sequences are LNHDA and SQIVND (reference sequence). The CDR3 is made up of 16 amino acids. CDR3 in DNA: TGTGCCAGTAAACGCCATCTAGCGGGAGCTTACAATGAGCAGTTCTTC. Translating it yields CASKRHLAGAYNEQFF.

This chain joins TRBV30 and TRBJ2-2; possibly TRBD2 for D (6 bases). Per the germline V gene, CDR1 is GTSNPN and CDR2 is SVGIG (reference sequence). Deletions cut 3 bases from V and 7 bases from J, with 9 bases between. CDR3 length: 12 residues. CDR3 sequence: CAWSGDFGELFF. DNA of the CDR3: TGTGCCTGGAGCGGGGACTTCGGGGAGCTGTTTTTT.

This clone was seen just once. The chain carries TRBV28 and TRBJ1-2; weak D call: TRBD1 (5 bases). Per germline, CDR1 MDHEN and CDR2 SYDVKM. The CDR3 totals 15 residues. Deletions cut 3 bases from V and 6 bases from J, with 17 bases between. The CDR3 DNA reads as TGTGCCAGCAGTTTCGCAGGGAGCAATCCCCATGGCTACACCTTC. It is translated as CASSFAGSNPHGYTF.

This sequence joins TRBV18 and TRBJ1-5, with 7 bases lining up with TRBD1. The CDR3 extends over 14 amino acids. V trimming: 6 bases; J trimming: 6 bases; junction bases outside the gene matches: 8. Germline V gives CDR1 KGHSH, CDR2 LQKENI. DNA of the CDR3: TGTGCCAGCTCGCCCACAGGGGATCGTCAGCCCCAGCATTTT. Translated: CASSPTGDRQPQHF.

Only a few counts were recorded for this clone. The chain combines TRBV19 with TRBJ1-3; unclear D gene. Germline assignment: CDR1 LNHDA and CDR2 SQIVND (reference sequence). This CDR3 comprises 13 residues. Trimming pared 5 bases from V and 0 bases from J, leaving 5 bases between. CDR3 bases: TGTGCCAGTAGTCCCTCCTCTGGAAACACCATATATTTT. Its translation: CASSPSSGNTIYF.

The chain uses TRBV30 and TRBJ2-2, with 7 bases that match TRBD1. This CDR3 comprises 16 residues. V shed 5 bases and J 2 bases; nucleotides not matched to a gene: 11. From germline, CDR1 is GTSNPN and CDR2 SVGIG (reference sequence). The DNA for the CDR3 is TGTGCCTGGGGGACAGTTCTCGTCTATAACACCGGGGAGCTGTTTTTT. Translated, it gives CAWGTVLVYNTGELFF.

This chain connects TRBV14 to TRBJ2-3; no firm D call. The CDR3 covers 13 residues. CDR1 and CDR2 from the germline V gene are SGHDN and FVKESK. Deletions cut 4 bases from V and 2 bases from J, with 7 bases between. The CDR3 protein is CASSRHITDTQYF. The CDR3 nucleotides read TGTGCCAGCAGCCGCCACATCACAGATACGCAGTATTTT.

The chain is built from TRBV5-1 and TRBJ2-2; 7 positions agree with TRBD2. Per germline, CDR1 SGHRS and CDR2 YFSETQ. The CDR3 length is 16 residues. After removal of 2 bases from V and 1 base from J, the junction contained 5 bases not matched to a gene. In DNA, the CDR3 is TGCGCCAGCAGCTTAGGGCTAGCGGTGAACACCGGGGAGCTGTTTTTT. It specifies CASSLGLAVNTGELFF.

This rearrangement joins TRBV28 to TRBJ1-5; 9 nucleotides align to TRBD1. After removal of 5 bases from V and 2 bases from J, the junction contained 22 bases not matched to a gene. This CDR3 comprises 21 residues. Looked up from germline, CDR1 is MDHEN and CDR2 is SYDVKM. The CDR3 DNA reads TGTGCCAGCAGTCCTGAACACTTCCTGACAGGGGGAGGATTGGGCAATCAGCCCCAGCATTTT. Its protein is CASSPEHFLTGGGLGNQPQHF.

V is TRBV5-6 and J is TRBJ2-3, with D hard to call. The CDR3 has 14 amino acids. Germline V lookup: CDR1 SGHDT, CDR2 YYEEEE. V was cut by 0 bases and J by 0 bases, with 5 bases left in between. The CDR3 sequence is CASSLESSTDTQYF. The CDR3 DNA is TGTGCCAGCAGCTTGGAGTCTAGCACAGATACGCAGTATTTT.

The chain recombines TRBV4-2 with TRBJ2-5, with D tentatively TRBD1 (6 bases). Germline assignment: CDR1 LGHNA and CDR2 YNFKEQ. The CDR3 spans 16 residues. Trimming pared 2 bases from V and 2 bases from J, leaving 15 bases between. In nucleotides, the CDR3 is TGTGCCAGCAGCCAAATCGGAACAGGGACGCAAGAGACCCAGTACTTC. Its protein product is CASSQIGTGTQETQYF.

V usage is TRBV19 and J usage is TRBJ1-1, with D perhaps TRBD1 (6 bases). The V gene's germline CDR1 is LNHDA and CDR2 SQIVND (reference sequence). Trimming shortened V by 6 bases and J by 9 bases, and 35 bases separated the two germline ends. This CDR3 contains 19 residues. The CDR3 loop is CASSPGLGGAGVVTPQAFF. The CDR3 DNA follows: TGTGCCAGTAGCCCTGGCCTGGGGGGGGCAGGTGTAGTGACCCCCCAAGCTTTCTTT.

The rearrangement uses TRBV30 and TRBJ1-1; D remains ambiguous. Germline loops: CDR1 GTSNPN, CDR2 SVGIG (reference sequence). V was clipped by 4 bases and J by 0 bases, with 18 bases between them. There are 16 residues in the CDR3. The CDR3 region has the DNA TGTGCCTGGACCCGACCGGCAAGCTTGATGAACACTGAAGCTTTCTTT. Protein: CAWTRPASLMNTEAFF.

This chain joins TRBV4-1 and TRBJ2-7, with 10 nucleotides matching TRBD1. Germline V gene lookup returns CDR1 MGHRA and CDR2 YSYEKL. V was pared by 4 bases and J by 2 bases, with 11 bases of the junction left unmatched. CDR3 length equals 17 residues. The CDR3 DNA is TGCGCCAGCAGCCGCCGACCCCCGGGACAGGGGACCTACGAGCAGTACTTC. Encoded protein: CASSRRPPGQGTYEQYF.

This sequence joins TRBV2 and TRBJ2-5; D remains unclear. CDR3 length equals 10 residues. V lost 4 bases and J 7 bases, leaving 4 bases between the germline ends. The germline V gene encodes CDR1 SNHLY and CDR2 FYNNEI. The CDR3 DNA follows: TGTGCCAGCAGTGGGATGACCCAGTACTTC. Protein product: CASSGMTQYF.